This T cell receptor beta chain was retrieved from a study of identical twins. This clonotype showed up just a few times. Its antigen is not known. V trimming: 8 bases; J trimming: 4 bases; junction bases outside the gene matches: 11. The CDR3 is 15 residues long. A template switching step contributed a universal primer site, while unique molecular identifiers were present in the cDNA. TCRdb re-called the 5' RACE reads through MiXCR, storing one row per CDR3 protein. The sample shows 420,000 or so distinct CDR3 sequences, about 18% of them seen only once. Points from the study as a whole: Reduced insertions were recorded for abundant cord blood beta clonotypes, with no such pattern in memory repertoires.

Everyone who gave samples was a healthy Caucasian. Sequencing was performed on naive T cells sorted from blood. The receptor comes from a man aged 50 to 60 in good health. The gene calls are TRBV12-3 or TRBV12-4 and TRBJ2-3, with 8 bases aligning to TRBD2. The CDR3, as DNA: TGTGCCAGCCTGTCGGGGGGGTCGGGTCCAGATACGCAGTATTTT. Amino acids: CASLSGGSGPDTQYF.